This entry features one TCR beta chain sequence. The antigen is not known. The sample is drawn from a study of shared clonotypes between healthy human individuals. Germline CDR1 reads LNHDA; CDR2 reads SQIVND (reference sequence). The CDR3 contains 15 residues. V gave up 7 bases and J gave up 10 bases; unmatched junction bases: 12. Whole-study results and caveats: What rarefaction showed was incomplete sorted-subset sequencing despite large depth. Clonotypes shared by all four donors outscored non-shared clonotypes in generation probability.

TCRdb keeps only in-frame clones here, not all; method: immunoSEQ multiplex PCR. The data show 2.3 million or so clones, over 85% seen once. V is TRBV19 and J is TRBJ2-1; TRBD2 agrees at 11 bases. The sample was naive CD4+ T cells from PBMCs. Noted subset: CD45RA+ positively selected. This TCR was sampled from a man between 18 and 29 years old in good health. Some clones in this sample may be carry-over from other donors' samples. In DNA, the CDR3 is TGTGCCAGTACATGGGAACTAGCGGGAGTTGGGGAGCAGTTCTTC. This sequence encodes CASTWELAGVGEQFF.